These T cell receptor beta chains were read from a single sample in a study of blood T cell repertoires in COVID-19. Only in-frame clones appear in the TCRdb table, and some are missing; sequencing was by immunoSEQ multiplex PCR. The sample consists of approximately 120,000 clones, 92% of them appearing once. Input material: peripheral blood. The receptors shown here come from a man aged 45-60 years with COVID-19, enrolled during active disease. The CDR3 runs from the conserved cysteine through the conserved F or W. A D gene is named only where the DNA matches it firmly. Size values are once, few and many counts, or a class for expanded clones, and some rows have none.

CASSRGQGYGNTIYF TGTGCCAGCAGCCGTGGACAGGGGTATGGAAACACCATATATTTT TRBD1 . 15 TRBJ1-3 TRBV7-9
CASSIEAGGSYEQYF TGTGCCAGTAGTATCGAAGCGGGAGGCTCCTACGAGCAGTACTTC TRBD2 . 15 TRBJ2-7 TRBV19
CASSLGPLAGTDTQYF TGTGCCAGCAGCTTAGGCCCGCTAGCGGGAACAGATACGCAGTATTTT TRBD2 . 16 TRBJ2-3 TRBV7-2
CASSLGGGPQETQYF TGTGCCAGCAGCCTAGGGGGGGGCCCGCAAGAGACCCAGTACTTC . . 15 TRBJ2-5 TRBV28
CATSDFQSGELFF TGTGCCACCAGTGATTTTCAATCCGGGGAGCTGTTTTTT . . 13 TRBJ2-2 TRBV24-1
CASSFGASGKETQYF TGCGCCAGCAGCTTTGGTGCTAGCGGCAAAGAGACCCAGTACTTC TRBD2 . 15 TRBJ2-5 TRBV5-1
CASSQTSGTGDTQYF TGTGCCAGCAGCCAGACTAGCGGGACAGGAGATACGCAGTATTTT TRBD2 . 15 TRBJ2-3 TRBV7-3
CASSFSREGTGELFF TGCGCCAGCAGCTTTAGTCGGGAGGGCACCGGGGAGCTGTTTTTT TRBD2 . 15 TRBJ2-2 TRBV5-1
CASSSVGGTGELFF TGTGCCAGCAGTTCCGTTGGCGGCACCGGGGAGCTGTTTTTT . . 14 TRBJ2-2 TRBV6-5
CASSQSHTGSSGNTIYF TGTGCCAGCAGCCAAAGTCACACAGGAAGCTCTGGAAACACCATATATTTT . . 17 TRBJ1-3 TRBV3-1/TRBV3-2
CASRLALLSNTQYF TGTGCCAGCAGGCTCGCCCTCCTATCCAATACGCAGTATTTT . . 14 TRBJ2-3 TRBV2
CASRDRGNTEAFF TGTGCCAGTAGGGACAGGGGAAACACTGAAGCTTTCTTT TRBD1 few 13 TRBJ1-1 TRBV19
CASSSGGLGVEQYF TGTGCCAGCAGCTCAGGGGGGTTGGGAGTCGAGCAGTACTTC . . 14 TRBJ2-7 TRBV7-9
CASSFGYNQPQHF TGTGCCAGCAGTTTCGGTTACAATCAGCCCCAGCATTTT . . 13 TRBJ1-5 TRBV27
CASSTGTEANYGYTF TGTGCCAGTAGTACCGGGACAGAAGCTAACTATGGCTACACCTTC TRBD1 . 15 TRBJ1-2 TRBV19
CASSAGTSGPSSYNEQFF TGTGCCAGCAGCGCCGGGACTAGCGGCCCGAGCTCCTACAATGAGCAGTTCTTC TRBD2 . 18 TRBJ2-1 TRBV9
CASSDTVAGQYTDTQYF TGTGCCAGCAGCGATACGGTAGCGGGACAGTACACAGATACGCAGTATTTT . . 17 TRBJ2-3 TRBV2
CASSIDRGNTEAFF TGTGCCAGTAGTATAGACAGGGGGAACACTGAAGCTTTCTTT . . 14 TRBJ1-1 TRBV19
CASSQDWGTNYNEQFF TGTGCCAGCAGCCAAGATTGGGGGACTAATTACAATGAGCAGTTCTTC TRBD2 . 16 TRBJ2-1 TRBV14
CAWSRNGLVSQYEQFF TGTGCCTGGAGTCGTAATGGACTAGTTTCTCAGTATGAGCAGTTCTTC TRBD2 . 16 TRBJ2-1 TRBV30
CASSRGVDEKLFF TGTGCCAGCAGCAGGGGAGTAGATGAAAAACTGTTTTTT . once 13 TRBJ1-4 TRBV12-3/TRBV12-4
CASSLKPNTGELFF TGTGCCAGCAGCTTAAAGCCGAACACCGGGGAGCTGTTTTTT . . 14 TRBJ2-2 TRBV11-2
CASSYSGSGTGEQYF TGTGCCAGCAGTTACTCGGGTAGCGGGACGGGCGAGCAGTACTTC TRBD2 . 15 TRBJ2-7 TRBV6-2/TRBV6-3
CANSREYPDTQYF TGTGCCAATTCGCGGGAGTATCCAGATACGCAGTATTTT TRBD2 . 13 TRBJ2-3 TRBV10-3
CASSWGTGGTEAFF TGTGCCAGCAGCTGGGGGACAGGAGGCACTGAAGCTTTCTTT TRBD1 . 14 TRBJ1-1 TRBV7-2
CASSLQGGYGYTF TGTGCCAGCAGCTTACAGGGGGGCTATGGCTACACCTTC TRBD1 . 13 TRBJ1-2 TRBV11-2
CATSRGGRFDDEQFF TGTGCCACCTCGCGGGGCGGGAGGTTTGACGATGAGCAGTTCTTC TRBD2 . 15 TRBJ2-1 TRBV27
CASRTGDSPLHF TGTGCCAGCAGGACAGGGGACTCACCCCTCCACTTT TRBD1 few 12 TRBJ1-6 TRBV25-1
CASSERTGGNSPLHF TGTGCCAGCAGCGAAAGGACAGGGGGGAATTCACCCCTCCACTTT TRBD1 . 15 TRBJ1-6 TRBV5-4
CASSSGLAGGPADTQYF TGCGCCAGCAGCTCGGGACTAGCGGGAGGGCCAGCAGATACGCAGTATTTT TRBD2 . 17 TRBJ2-3 TRBV5-1
CASSEPTVGLLEAFF TGTGCCAGCAGTGAACCGACAGTGGGACTCCTTGAAGCTTTCTTT . . 15 TRBJ1-1 TRBV6-1
CASSSGNGQSVQFF TGCGCCAGCAGCTCGGGAAATGGGCAATCGGTGCAGTTCTTC . . 14 TRBJ2-1 TRBV5-1
CASSLSGRTTDTQYF TGTGCCAGCAGCTTAAGCGGGAGGACCACAGATACGCAGTATTTT TRBD2 . 15 TRBJ2-3 TRBV7-3
CASSLGLAKNIQYF TGTGCCAGCAGCTTGGGACTAGCCAAAAACATTCAGTACTTC . . 14 TRBJ2-4 TRBV5-6
CASASRGLGQPQHF TGTGCCAGCGCCTCGAGGGGGCTTGGTCAGCCCCAGCATTTT TRBD1 . 14 TRBJ1-5 TRBV6-5
CASSQVGGLLGSQPQHF TGCGCCAGCAGCCAAGTAGGAGGTTTGTTGGGCAGTCAGCCCCAGCATTTT . . 17 TRBJ1-5 TRBV4-1
CASSLLGSGEDIQYF TGTGCCAGCAGCTTGTTGGGTTCTGGGGAGGACATTCAGTACTTC . . 15 TRBJ2-4 TRBV7-3
CASSSRLSSGRPNEQFF TGTGCCAGCAGCTCCCGACTGAGTAGCGGGAGGCCCAATGAGCAGTTCTTC TRBD2 . 17 TRBJ2-1 TRBV7-9
CASTLRRTSGMDEQYF TGTGCCAGCACCCTGAGGCGCACTAGCGGGATGGACGAGCAGTACTTC TRBD2 . 16 TRBJ2-7 TRBV7-2
CASSLGLAGGETQYF TGCGCCAGCAGCCTGGGACTAGCGGGAGGGGAGACCCAGTACTTC TRBD2 . 15 TRBJ2-5 TRBV4-3
CASSLVGLATETQYF TGTGCCAGCAGCTTAGTCGGACTAGCAACTGAGACCCAGTACTTC TRBD2 . 15 TRBJ2-5 TRBV7-3
CATTDYNNEQFF TGTGCCACCACCGACTATAACAATGAGCAGTTCTTC . . 12 TRBJ2-1 TRBV24-1
CASSFSPSGNYEQYF TGTGCCAGCAGTTTCTCACCGAGCGGGAACTACGAGCAGTACTTC TRBD2 . 15 TRBJ2-7 TRBV6-2/TRBV6-3
CASSLDGGSTDTQYF TGTGCCAGCAGCTTAGACGGCGGGAGTACAGATACGCAGTATTTT TRBD2 . 15 TRBJ2-3 TRBV11-2
CASSWTGGRDQPQHF TGTGCCAGCTCCTGGACAGGGGGCAGGGATCAGCCCCAGCATTTT TRBD1 few 15 TRBJ1-5 TRBV18
CASSQLGQETQYF TGTGCCAGCAGCCAGTTGGGCCAGGAGACCCAGTACTTC . . 13 TRBJ2-5 TRBV3-1/TRBV3-2
CASTPGLQNVGYGYTF TGCGCCAGCACTCCGGGACTCCAAAACGTGGGCTATGGCTACACCTTC . . 16 TRBJ1-2 TRBV5-1
CASSQEIFRDRETQYF TGTGCCAGCAGCCAAGAGATTTTCCGGGATCGAGAGACCCAGTACTTC . . 16 TRBJ2-5 TRBV3-1/TRBV3-2
CASSLGGNLAKNIQYF TGCGCCAGCAGCTTGGGCGGCAACCTAGCCAAAAACATTCAGTACTTC . . 16 TRBJ2-4 TRBV5-1
CASSPTGGFYEQYF TGTGCCAGCAGTCCGACAGGGGGGTTCTACGAGCAGTACTTC TRBD1 . 14 TRBJ2-7 TRBV2
CASSHGQGNTEAFF TGTGCCAGCAGCCACGGACAGGGGAACACTGAAGCTTTCTTT TRBD1 . 14 TRBJ1-1 TRBV3-1/TRBV3-2